Listed below are T cell receptor beta chains from one sample, sequenced in a study of T-cell memory formation after mild COVID-19. TCRdb used MiXCR to reprocess the 5' RACE reads, holding one entry per CDR3 protein. The data show about 470,000 distinct CDR3 sequences, with roughly 18% seen just once and around an eighth held by the top ten. Specimen: PBMCs or a T cell subset sorted from them (not recorded which). Receptors originate from an adult woman who had mild COVID-19 (a few samples of this study predate the infection). Cell type and time point are not known. Each CDR3 is given with its conserved first and last residue. A D gene is named only where the DNA matches it firmly. Expanded clones are given a class, and other clones once, few, many or no size at all.

len	v_gene	d_gene	j_gene	abundance	CDR3nt	CDR3aa
14	TRBV12-3/TRBV12-4	NA	TRBJ2-7	NA	TGTGCCAGCACTCCGGGACTGACCTCCTACGAGCAGTACTTC	CASTPGLTSYEQYF
15	TRBV6-1	NA	TRBJ1-1	NA	TGTGCCAGCATCGACTCCTTCGGGGCTTACACTGAAGCTTTCTTT	CASIDSFGAYTEAFF
15	TRBV7-2	NA	TRBJ2-2	NA	TGTGCCAGCAGCTTAGGAGGGCTATACACCGGGGAGCTGTTTTTT	CASSLGGLYTGELFF
18	TRBV7-8	TRBD2	TRBJ2-7	NA	TGTGCCAGCAGCTTAGCGAATCAAAGACTAGCGTTCGCCTACGAGCAGTACTTC	CASSLANQRLAFAYEQYF
18	TRBV4-2	TRBD2	TRBJ2-7	many	TGTGCCAGCAGCCAGAGGGCCTCCGGTGCGGGAGGGCCGGGGGAGCAGTACTTC	CASSQRASGAGGPGEQYF
13	TRBV11-2	NA	TRBJ2-5	few	TGTGCCAGCAGTCCGGGGGCCGCGGTAACCCAGTACTTC	CASSPGAAVTQYF
15	TRBV4-1	NA	TRBJ1-1	few	TGCGCCAGCAGCCAAGACAGGGCCGCGATGGCTGAAGCTTTCTTT	CASSQDRAAMAEAFF
14	TRBV4-1	NA	TRBJ2-3	NA	TGCGCCAGCAGCCTCCAGCTGACCACAGATACGCAGTATTTT	CASSLQLTTDTQYF
16	TRBV7-8	TRBD1	TRBJ2-1	few	TGTGCCAGCAGCCGCACCGGGACAGGGGTCTACAATGAGCAGTTCTTC	CASSRTGTGVYNEQFF
13	TRBV29-1	NA	TRBJ2-3	NA	TGCAGCGGGGAGCGTGGAAGGGGAGATACGCAGTATTTT	CSGERGRGDTQYF
14	TRBV5-1	TRBD2	TRBJ2-7	few	TGCGCCAGCAGCTTGGTGGGAGGGGACTACGAGCAGTACTTC	CASSLVGGDYEQYF
16	TRBV2	NA	TRBJ1-1	many	TGTGCCAGCCACGGACACTTGTTAGGACGGAACACTGAAGCTTTCTTT	CASHGHLLGRNTEAFF
14	TRBV12-3/TRBV12-4	TRBD2	TRBJ2-1	NA	TGTGCCAGCAGTTTAACAGCTAGCGGGGGACCCCACTATTTC	CASSLTASGGPHYF
11	TRBV12-3/TRBV12-4	NA	TRBJ1-5	few	TGTGCCAGTAAGAGCAATCAGCCCCAGCATTTT	CASKSNQPQHF
16	TRBV20-1	TRBD2	TRBJ2-5	NA	TGCAGTGCTAGAGACCCTAGCGGGAGACATTATGAGACTCAGTACTTC	CSARDPSGRHYETQYF
11	TRBV7-2	NA	TRBJ2-7	few	TGTGCCAGCAGCTTACTTTCCGAGCAGTACTTC	CASSLLSEQYF
14	TRBV5-1	NA	TRBJ1-2	few	TGCGCCAGCAGCTTGGAGGGCAGGGAGGATGGCTACACCTTC	CASSLEGREDGYTF
14	TRBV4-2	NA	TRBJ2-3	NA	TGTGCCAGCAGCCCTAGACCACAGGCAGATACGCAGTATTTT	CASSPRPQADTQYF
14	TRBV5-1	NA	TRBJ2-1	NA	TGCGCCAGCAGCTCTCCCCCCAAAGGGCTTCCCCGTGTCTTC	CASSSPPKGLPRVF
19	TRBV20-1	NA	TRBJ1-2	many	TGCAGTGCTAGAGTGAATCTGGTTCCCGGCAGAGGCTTTAACTATGGCTACACCTTC	CSARVNLVPGRGFNYGYTF
15	TRBV29-1	TRBD2	TRBJ2-7	NA	TGCAGCGTTAAAGCCCAGCGGGAGAGCTCCTACGAGCAGTACTTC	CSVKAQRESSYEQYF
15	TRBV20-1	NA	TRBJ1-4	NA	TGCAGTGCTAGAGATACGGTGGGCAATAATGAAAAACTGTTTTTT	CSARDTVGNNEKLFF
14	TRBV30	NA	TRBJ2-3	NA	TGTGCCTGGAACAGATTTTCTAGCACAGATACGCAGTATTTT	CAWNRFSSTDTQYF
15	TRBV6-5	NA	TRBJ2-6	NA	TGTGCCAGCAGTTACTCAGGGGTAGGGGCCAACGTCCTGACTTTC	CASSYSGVGANVLTF
16	TRBV7-2	TRBD2	TRBJ2-4	NA	TGTGCCAGCAGCTTAGAACTAGCGGTAGCCAAAAACATTCAGTACTTC	CASSLELAVAKNIQYF
16	TRBV4-1	NA	TRBJ1-2	NA	TGCGCCAGCAGCCAAGGAGGACGGTGGCGTAACTATGGCTACACCTTC	CASSQGGRWRNYGYTF
15	TRBV18	TRBD1	TRBJ1-1	few	TGTGCCAGCTCACTTTCACAGGGGGCCGGCACTGAAGCTTTCTTT	CASSLSQGAGTEAFF
16	TRBV12-3/TRBV12-4	NA	TRBJ2-1	few	TGTGCCAGCAGTTTACCGCAGGGGAGTTCCTACAATGAGCAGTTCTTC	CASSLPQGSSYNEQFF
15	TRBV20-1	TRBD1	TRBJ1-6	NA	TGCAGTGCTAGAGACCCAGACAGGGGGGATTCACCCCTCCACTTT	CSARDPDRGDSPLHF
16	TRBV7-9	TRBD1	TRBJ2-1	NA	TGTGCCAGCAGCCCCGGGACAGGGGACATCTACAATGAGCAGTTCTTC	CASSPGTGDIYNEQFF
16	TRBV5-1	TRBD1	TRBJ1-1	NA	TGCGCCAGCAGCCAAGAGGGACAGGGAATTTGGACTGAAGCTTTCTTT	CASSQEGQGIWTEAFF
15	TRBV30	TRBD1	TRBJ1-2	NA	TGTGCCTGGAGACGGGGGGACAGGGGACATGATGGCTACACCTTC	CAWRRGDRGHDGYTF
18	TRBV4-2	TRBD2	TRBJ2-2	NA	TGTGCCAGCAGCCAAGATCGGCGGGGGGGCGGCGGCACCGGGGAGCTGTTTTTT	CASSQDRRGGGGTGELFF
19	TRBV5-6	TRBD2	TRBJ2-1	few	TGTGCCAGCAGGTTACTGGCCCGGAGACTAGCGGGAGGGTACAATGAGCAGTTCTTC	CASRLLARRLAGGYNEQFF
14	TRBV9	NA	TRBJ2-2	NA	TGTGCCAGCTTTCTAGGTGGTGGGACCGGGGAGCTGTTTTTT	CASFLGGGTGELFF
11	TRBV7-9	NA	TRBJ2-1	few	TGTGCCAGCAGCTTTTCGGATGAGCAGTTCTTC	CASSFSDEQFF
18	TRBV7-3	NA	TRBJ2-6	NA	TGTGCCAGCAGCTTAAGTTCCACCCGCCGCTCTGGGGCCAACGTCCTGACTTTC	CASSLSSTRRSGANVLTF
13	TRBV5-1	NA	TRBJ2-2	many	TGCGCCAGCAGCACGGGGAACACCGGGGAGCTGTTTTTT	CASSTGNTGELFF
16	TRBV6-5	TRBD1	TRBJ2-7	NA	TGTGCCAGCAGCTTATCCGGGACAGGTTGGTTCTACGAGCAGTACTTC	CASSLSGTGWFYEQYF
14	TRBV4-3	TRBD1	TRBJ1-2	few	TGCGCCAGCAGCCTGACAGGGGGCGCGGAGGGCTACACCTTC	CASSLTGGAEGYTF
16	TRBV5-5	TRBD1	TRBJ2-1	NA	TGTGCCAGCCTCCGGGACAGCCTCGGCTCCTACAATGAGCAGTTCTTC	CASLRDSLGSYNEQFF
15	TRBV7-9	NA	TRBJ1-4	few	TGTGCCAGCAGCTTGTCCGGGCCTAAGGATGAAAAACTGTTTTTT	CASSLSGPKDEKLFF
14	TRBV18	NA	TRBJ1-1	NA	TGTGCCAGCTCACCACTCATGACAGAGAGTGAAGCTTTCTTT	CASSPLMTESEAFF
14	TRBV12-3/TRBV12-4	NA	TRBJ1-2	NA	TGTGCCAGCGAACGGGGCACGGAGAGCTATGGCTACACCTTC	CASERGTESYGYTF